These 24 T cell receptor beta chains originate from one sample sequenced in a study of blood T cell repertoires in COVID-19. Assay: immunoSEQ multiplex PCR; the TCRdb copy retains only in-frame clones and omits some. Among more than 300,000 clones listed, 90% were seen once. The sample consisted of PBMCs or T cells enriched from blood (not recorded which). Every receptor here comes from a young woman who had been exposed to COVID-19.

The chain is built from TRBV4-1 and TRBJ1-4; the D is unclear. CDR1 and CDR2 from the germline V gene are MGHRA and YSYEKL. The CDR3 loop spans 13 amino acids. Trimming shortened V by 4 bases and J by 6 bases, and 9 bases separated the two germline ends. The CDR3 protein is CASSPLRDEKLFF. CDR3 DNA: TGCGCCAGCAGCCCCCTTCGAGATGAAAAACTGTTTTTT.

This clone was seen only once. The chain carries TRBV25-1 and TRBJ1-2; D might be TRBD1 (6 bases). Germline lookup yields CDR1 MGHDK and CDR2 SYGVNS. Between the trimmed V and J ends, which lost 2 bases and 3 bases, there was a span of 10 bases. The CDR3 is 14 residues long. The CDR3 region has the DNA TGTGCCAGCAGTGAAACAGGGTGGGACTATGGCTACACCTTC. Its protein product is CASSETGWDYGYTF.

The chain links TRBV19 to TRBJ2-3; D not resolved. Looked up from germline, CDR1 is LNHDA and CDR2 is SQIVND (reference sequence). This CDR3 is 15 amino acids long. V was clipped by 7 bases and J by 0 bases, with 14 bases between them. CDR3 loop: CASTRDDSSTDTQYF. As DNA, the CDR3 is TGTGCCAGTACCCGAGATGACTCTAGCACAGATACGCAGTATTTT.

The CDR3 DNA reads TGTGCCTGGAGTGTACGAGGCGAATCACCCCTCCACTTT. Its translation: CAWSVRGESPLHF. The gene calls are TRBV30 and TRBJ1-6; D uncertain. The CDR3 extends over 13 amino acids. Per germline, CDR1 GTSNPN and CDR2 SVGIG (reference sequence). V shed 0 bases and J shed 10 bases, with 10 bases lying between them.

The chain couples TRBV18 to TRBJ1-4, with D maybe TRBD1 (5 bases). The CDR3 runs 14 residues. Germline V gene sequence: CDR1 KGHSH, CDR2 LQKENI. V was pared by 6 bases and J by 3 bases, with 11 bases between. The CDR3 is CASSLRGANEKLFF. Here the CDR3 DNA reads TGTGCCAGCTCTCTCCGGGGGGCTAATGAAAAACTGTTTTTT.

CDR3 coding DNA: TGTGCCAGCAGAAAGGAGGAGGTGGAAGAGACCCAGTACTTC. Residues: CASRKEEVEETQYF. The chain carries TRBV21-1 and TRBJ2-5; TRBD2, the table's D call, lacks a check against the DNA. TRBV21-1 is a known pseudogene. The CDR3 has 14 amino acids.

The rearrangement joins TRBV5-1 to TRBJ1-1; tentatively, D is TRBD1 (5 bases). CDR3 length: 15 amino acids. V was clipped by 0 bases and J by 4 bases, with 13 bases between them. Germline-derived CDR1 and CDR2 are SGHRS and YFSETQ. The CDR3 coding sequence is TGCGCCAGCAGCTTGGAGCAGGGCTGGGTCACTGAAGCTTTCTTT. Its protein product is CASSLEQGWVTEAFF.

V gene TRBV5-6 combines with J gene TRBJ1-1, with D hard to call. Trimming pared 2 bases from V and 6 bases from J, leaving 17 bases between. CDR3 length: 15 amino acids. Looked up from germline, CDR1 is SGHDT and CDR2 is YYEEEE. CDR3: CASSFTTVGMPEAFF. Here the CDR3 DNA reads TGTGCCAGCAGCTTCACTACGGTTGGCATGCCTGAAGCTTTCTTT.

The gene calls are TRBV6-2 or TRBV6-3 and TRBJ1-5, with unresolved D. Germline V lookup: CDR1 MNHEY, CDR2 SVGEGT. There are 14 residues in the CDR3. The V end was cut by 2 bases, the J end by 0 bases, with 5 bases between. CDR3 in DNA: TGTGCCAGCAGTTACCTTTATAGCAATCAGCCCCAGCATTTT. Residues: CASSYLYSNQPQHF.

This sequence joins TRBV6-5 and TRBJ2-3, with no clear D. CDR1 and CDR2 from the germline V gene are MNHEY and SVGAGI. The CDR3 runs to 13 residues. Trimming stripped 2 bases from V and 6 bases from J, with 9 bases between. The CDR3 sequence: CASSYPSLDTQYF. CDR3 coding DNA: TGTGCCAGCAGTTACCCCAGTCTCGATACGCAGTATTTT.

The chain uses TRBV5-4 and TRBJ2-7; 10 bases are shared with TRBD1. The CDR3 has 15 residues. Trimming took 6 bases from V and 5 from J; bases not matched to a gene: 11. Germline CDR1 SGHNT, CDR2 YYREEE (reference sequence). CDR3 amino acids: CASNLPGQGIDEQYF. Here the CDR3 DNA reads TGTGCCAGCAACTTACCGGGACAGGGGATCGACGAGCAGTACTTC.

The chain has TRBV6-5 and TRBJ1-3; 8 bases are a match to TRBD1. In germline, CDR1 is MNHEY, CDR2 SVGAGI. V trimming: 6 bases; J trimming: 4 bases; junction bases outside the gene matches: 8. CDR3 length: 15 amino acids. In DNA, the CDR3 is TGTGCCAGCAGCGAGACAGGGGTAGGGGGAAACACCATATATTTT. Its protein is CASSETGVGGNTIYF.

The rearrangement links TRBV7-9 to TRBJ1-2, with no clear D. The CDR3 sequence is 12 residues long. The germline V gene encodes CDR1 SEHNR and CDR2 FQNEAQ (reference sequence). The V and J ends lost 4 bases and 2 bases respectively, with 5 bases between them. DNA for the CDR3: TGTGCCAGCAGCTCGGGAAACTATGGCTACACCTTC. It yields the protein CASSSGNYGYTF. Full variable domain (remainder filled in from reference TRBV7-9 and TRBJ1-2): DTGVSQNPRHKITKRGQNVTFRCDPISEHNRLYWYRQTLGQGPEFLTYFQNEAQLEKSRLLSDRFSAERPKGSFSTLEIQRTEQGDSAMYLCASSSGNYGYTFGSGTRLTVV.

Note on this clone: Other DNA variants within this sample encode the same CDR3. The chain joins TRBV7-3 to TRBJ2-1, with D possibly TRBD2 on 5 matching bases. The V and J ends lost 5 bases and 2 bases respectively, with 10 bases between them. Germline V gene lookup returns CDR1 SGHTA and CDR2 FQGTGA. CDR3 length equals 14 residues. The CDR3 sequence: CASSPSGTYNEQFF. CDR3 DNA: TGTGCCAGCAGCCCATCGGGGACCTACAATGAGCAGTTCTTC.

J is TRBJ1-5 and V is TRBV2; tentative D call: TRBD1 (5 bases). The ends were cut back, 5 bases at V and 5 bases at J, with 19 bases in the middle. Per the germline V gene, CDR1 is SNHLY and CDR2 is FYNNEI. The CDR3 totals 16 residues. CDR3 coding DNA: TGTGCCAGCAGTCCAGTAGGGGTGACGGCCTATCAGCCCCAGCATTTT. Amino acids: CASSPVGVTAYQPQHF.

The chain couples TRBV19 to TRBJ2-5; 7 bases map to TRBD1. V lost 4 bases, J lost 1 base, and 9 bases stayed unmatched. Germline V gene data show CDR1 as LNHDA and CDR2 as SQIVND (reference sequence). CDR3 length: 16 residues. The DNA of the CDR3 is TGTGCCAGTAGTACTGACAGGGTGGTTCGCCAAGAGACCCAGTACTTC. Encoded protein: CASSTDRVVRQETQYF.

The chain is built from TRBV27 and TRBJ1-2; 9 positions match TRBD1. CDR3 length: 14 residues. Trimming cost V 6 bases and J 4 bases; bases outside gene matches: 6. Germline values: CDR1 MNHEY, CDR2 SMNVEV (reference sequence). The CDR3 sequence is CASSLVDRGYGYTF. The CDR3 DNA is TGTGCCAGCAGCCTGGTGGACAGGGGCTATGGCTACACCTTC.

The chain links TRBV21-1 to TRBJ1-5; the table's D call of TRBD1 was not tested on the DNA. TRBV21-1 is tagged as a pseudogene. The CDR3 totals 14 residues. CDR3 sequence (DNA): TGTGCCAGCAGCCCCCGACAGCACAATCAGCCCCAGCATTTT. This encodes CASSPRQHNQPQHF.

V and J are TRBV27 and TRBJ2-7; D possibly corresponds to TRBD1 (6 bases). Trimming took off 5 bases at V and 7 bases at J, with 18 bases between the two ends. The CDR3 runs to 14 residues. CDR1 and CDR2 from the germline V gene are MNHEY and SMNVEV (reference sequence). In DNA form, the CDR3 reads TGTGCCAGCAGTCCCCGGACAGAGGGTAGTGAGCAGTACTTC. Residues: CASSPRTEGSEQYF.

The chain uses TRBV5-6 and TRBJ2-7, with D possibly TRBD2 on 6 matching bases. The V end lost 0 bases, the J end lost 1 base, and 14 bases lay between the germline ends. Germline CDR1 SGHDT, CDR2 YYEEEE. The CDR3 contains 16 residues. For the CDR3, the DNA is TGTGCCAGCAGCTTGGCCGGGGGATCACTATCCTACGAGCAGTACTTC. Amino acid sequence: CASSLAGGSLSYEQYF.

The chain links TRBV12-3 or TRBV12-4 to TRBJ2-3; unclear D gene. The V and J ends lost 7 bases and 4 bases respectively, with 6 bases between them. The CDR3 consists of 11 residues. As DNA, the CDR3 is TGTGCCAGCACCCCAGCAGATACGCAGTATTTT. As protein: CASTPADTQYF.

This chain uses TRBV7-8 with TRBJ1-1; D might be TRBD1 (5 bases). Deletions cut 4 bases from V and 1 base from J, with 10 bases between. Germline CDR1 is SGHVS and CDR2 is FQNEAQ. The CDR3 sequence is 14 residues long. The CDR3 reads CASSSRQQNTEAFF. The CDR3 DNA reads as TGTGCCAGCAGCTCACGACAGCAGAACACTGAAGCTTTCTTT.

The V call is TRBV29-1, the J call TRBJ2-5; 10 bases fit TRBD1. Losses at the gene ends were 4 bases for V and 5 bases for J; bases not matched to a gene: 10. The germline gives CDR1 SQVTM, CDR2 ANQGSEA. CDR3 length: 15 amino acids. The CDR3: CSVAGGQGKMETQYF. The CDR3 DNA is TGCAGCGTTGCCGGGGGACAGGGGAAAATGGAGACCCAGTACTTC. Full variable domain (rest looked up from reference TRBV29-1 and TRBJ2-5): SAVISQKPSRDICQRGTSLTIQCQVDSQVTMMFWYRQQPGQSLTLIATANQGSEATYESGFVIDKFPISRPNLTFSTLTVSNMSPEDSSIYLCSVAGGQGKMETQYFGPGTRLLVL.

This chain uses TRBV5-8 with TRBJ2-3, with 12 bases matching TRBD2. The CDR3 contains 17 residues. V lost 5 bases and J lost 4; bases outside the gene matches: 11. Germline values: CDR1 SGHTS, CDR2 YDEGEE. This chain's CDR3 is CASRRGLAGWAADTQYF. The CDR3 DNA sequence: TGTGCCAGCAGACGGGGACTAGCGGGTTGGGCGGCAGATACGCAGTATTTT.